This T cell receptor beta chain was retrieved from a study of blood T cells in healthy people across ages. Study results and limitations: No conclusive comparison of naive versus antigen-experienced cells was possible with unsorted PBMCs.

It was with a sample-barcoded 5' primer and a J-beta primer mix that a second PCR of about 6 to 12 cycles was run. TCRdb reanalysed the 5' RACE reads using MiXCR and keeps one entry per CDR3 protein. This table has about 730,000 distinct CDR3 sequences, more than 40% appearing once. Remarks on this clonotype: What it recognizes is unknown. The junction does not match germline at one end; this may be a read error.

The CDR3 runs 14 residues. Germline V gives CDR1 MNHNY, CDR2 SVGAGI (reference sequence). The TCR comes from a woman aged 55 to 70 in good health. The sample comprised blood. The V and J genes are TRBV6-6 and TRBJ1-6; no reliable D call. CDR3 bases: TGTGCCAGCATCGACCGGGGAGATAATTCACCCCCCCACTTT. Translating gives CASIDRGDNSPPHF.